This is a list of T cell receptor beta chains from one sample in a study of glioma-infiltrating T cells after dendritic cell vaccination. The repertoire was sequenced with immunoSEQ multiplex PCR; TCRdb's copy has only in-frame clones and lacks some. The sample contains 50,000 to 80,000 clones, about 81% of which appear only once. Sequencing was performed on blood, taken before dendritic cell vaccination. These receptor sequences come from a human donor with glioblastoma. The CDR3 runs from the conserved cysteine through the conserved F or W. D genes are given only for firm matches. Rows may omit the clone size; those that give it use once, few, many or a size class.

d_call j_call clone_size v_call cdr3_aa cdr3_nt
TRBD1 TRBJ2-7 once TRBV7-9 CASGPGQGTYEQYF TGTGCCAGCGGCCCGGGACAGGGGACCTACGAGCAGTACTTC
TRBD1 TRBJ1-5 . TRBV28 CASSGNQGARDQPQHF TGTGCCAGCAGTGGCAACCAGGGGGCGCGAGATCAGCCCCAGCATTTT
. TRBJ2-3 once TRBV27 CASSLSLGARTHTQYF TGTGCCAGCAGCCTGTCCTTGGGGGCCCGAACCCATACGCAGTATTTT
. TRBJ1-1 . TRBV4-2 CASSQVGAGAVGAFF TGTGCCAGCAGCCAAGTAGGTGCGGGGGCCGTCGGAGCTTTCTTT
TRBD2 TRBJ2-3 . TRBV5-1 CASRASGGAGGTQYF TGCGCCAGCAGGGCTAGCGGGGGGGCCGGAGGTACGCAGTATTTT
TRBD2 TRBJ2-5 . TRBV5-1 CASSLARLAGQETQYF TGCGCCAGCAGCTTGGCGAGACTAGCGGGGCAAGAGACCCAGTACTTC
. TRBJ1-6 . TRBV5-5 CASRAGTPSSYNSPLHF TGTGCCAGCAGGGCCGGGACACCGAGCTCCTATAATTCACCCCTCCACTTT
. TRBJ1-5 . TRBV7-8 CASSLSRSNQPQHF TGTGCCAGCAGCTTAAGCAGGAGCAATCAGCCCCAGCATTTT
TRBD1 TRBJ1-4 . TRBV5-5 CASSLGGQGQEKLFF TGTGCCAGCAGCTTGGGGGGACAGGGTCAAGAAAAACTGTTTTTT
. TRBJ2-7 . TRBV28 CASSLDSQGHLYEQYF TGTGCCAGCAGTTTAGACAGTCAAGGGCACCTCTACGAGCAGTACTTC
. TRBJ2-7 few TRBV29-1 CSVVTGLTYEQYF TGCAGCGTTGTGACAGGCTTAACCTACGAGCAGTACTTC
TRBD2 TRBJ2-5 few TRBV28 CASSRRTSGEETQYF TGTGCCAGCAGTCGAAGGACTAGCGGGGAAGAGACCCAGTACTTC
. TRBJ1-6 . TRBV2 CASSEAEAPNSPLHF TGTGCCAGCAGTGAAGCGGAGGCTCCTAATTCACCCCTCCACTTT
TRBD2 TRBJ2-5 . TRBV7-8 CASVPGTTFLSQYF TGTGCCAGCGTACCCGGGACTACCTTTCTGAGCCAGTACTTC
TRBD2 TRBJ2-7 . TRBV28 CASSQLAGAGVYEQYF TGTGCCAGCAGCCAGCTAGCGGGGGCCGGGGTATACGAGCAGTACTTC
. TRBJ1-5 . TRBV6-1 CASSPRGSNQPQHF TGTGCCAGCAGTCCCCGGGGTAGCAATCAGCCCCAGCATTTT
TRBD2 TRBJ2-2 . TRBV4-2 CASSQAGGYTGELFF TGTGCCAGCAGCCAAGCCGGGGGGTACACCGGGGAGCTGTTTTTT
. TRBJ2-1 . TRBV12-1 CASSSRHPGLVPNLREQFF TGTGCCAGCAGCTCAAGGCACCCGGGACTAGTTCCCAATCTAAGGGAGCAGTTCTTC
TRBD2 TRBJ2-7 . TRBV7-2 CASASSGALYEQYF TGTGCCAGCGCGTCTAGCGGGGCCCTATACGAGCAGTACTTC
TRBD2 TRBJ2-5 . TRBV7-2 CASSPAGGETQYF TGTGCCAGCAGCCCTGCCGGGGGGGAGACCCAGTACTTC
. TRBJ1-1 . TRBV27 CASSFNGYTEAFF TGTGCCAGCAGTTTTAACGGTTACACTGAAGCTTTCTTT
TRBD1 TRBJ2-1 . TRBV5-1 CASSLTSPGTGAMGNEQFF TGCGCCAGCAGCTTGACGAGTCCCGGGACAGGGGCCATGGGCAATGAGCAGTTCTTC
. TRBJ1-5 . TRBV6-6 CASSYSMRRTNQPQHF TGTGCCAGCAGTTACTCGATGCGCAGGACTAATCAGCCCCAGCATTTT
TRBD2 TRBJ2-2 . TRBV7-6 CASSSSRGGSLTGELFF TGTGCCAGCAGTTCCTCTCGCGGGGGGTCGCTCACCGGGGAGCTGTTTTTT
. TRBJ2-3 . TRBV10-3 CAISGQAITDTQYF TGTGCCATCAGTGGACAGGCGATCACAGATACGCAGTATTTT
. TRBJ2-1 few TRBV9 CASSVDLQNNEQFF TGTGCCAGCAGCGTAGATTTACAGAACAATGAGCAGTTCTTC
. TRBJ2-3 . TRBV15 CAIGLPSTDTQYF TGTGCCATCGGGTTACCGAGCACAGATACGCAGTATTTT
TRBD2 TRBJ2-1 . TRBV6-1 CASSEAGTTWNEQFF TGTGCCAGCAGTGAAGCTGGGACTACGTGGAATGAGCAGTTCTTC
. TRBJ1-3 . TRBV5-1 CASSREAGASGNTIYF TGCGCCAGCAGTAGGGAGGCGGGGGCTTCTGGAAACACCATATATTTT
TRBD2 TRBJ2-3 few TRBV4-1 CASSRTSGGATDTQYF TGTGCCAGCAGCAGGACTAGCGGGGGGGCCACAGATACGCAGTATTTT
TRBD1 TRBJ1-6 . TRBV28 CASSTPSQGERSPLHF TGTGCCAGCAGTACCCCAAGTCAGGGGGAGCGTTCACCCCTCCACTTT
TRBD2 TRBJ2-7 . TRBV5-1 CASSSTGTRVQYF TGCGCCAGCAGCTCAACCGGGACTAGGGTTCAGTACTTC
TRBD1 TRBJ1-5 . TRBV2 CASSEEGTGVQPQHF TGTGCCAGCAGTGAAGAGGGGACAGGGGTACAGCCCCAGCATTTT
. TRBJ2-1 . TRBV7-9 CASSLKLQGGGYRKQFF TGTGCCAGCAGCTTAAAGCTACAGGGAGGGGGGTACAGGAAGCAGTTCTTC
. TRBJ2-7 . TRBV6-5 CASSRDPAGYEQYF TGTGCCAGCAGCCGAGACCCGGCAGGCTACGAGCAGTACTTC
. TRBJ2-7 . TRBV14 CASSQDSRTEQYF TGTGCCAGCAGCCAAGATAGCCGTACGGAGCAGTACTTC
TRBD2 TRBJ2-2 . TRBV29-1 CSVGRTSGTGELFF TGCAGCGTTGGGAGGACTAGCGGCACCGGGGAGCTGTTTTTT
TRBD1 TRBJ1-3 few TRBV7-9 CASSHDRDGNTIYF TGTGCCAGCAGCCATGACAGGGATGGAAACACCATATATTTT
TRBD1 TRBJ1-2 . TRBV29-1 CSVRRQGRNYGYTF TGCAGCGTTCGGAGACAGGGGAGAAACTATGGCTACACCTTC
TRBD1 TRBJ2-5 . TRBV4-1 CASSPGTGEGETQYF TGCGCCAGCAGCCCAGGGACAGGGGAGGGCGAGACCCAGTACTTC
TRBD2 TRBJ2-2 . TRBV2 CASRERGGIDTGELFF TGTGCCAGCAGAGAGCGGGGGGGCATAGACACCGGGGAGCTGTTTTTT
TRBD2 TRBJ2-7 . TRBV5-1 CASSLSGGAFEQYF TGCGCCAGCAGCTTGAGCGGGGGGGCCTTCGAGCAGTACTTC
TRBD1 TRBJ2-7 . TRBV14 CASSQVLGRDRSYEQYF TGTGCCAGCAGCCAAGTTTTGGGCCGGGACAGATCCTACGAGCAGTACTTC
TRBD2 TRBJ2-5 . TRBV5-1 CASSLSGLAGVETQYF TGCGCCAGCAGCTTGTCGGGACTAGCGGGGGTAGAGACCCAGTACTTC
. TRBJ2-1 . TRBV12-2 CASRLAAGGSNEQFF TGTGCAAGTCGCTTAGCGGCCGGGGGGAGCAATGAGCAGTTCTTC
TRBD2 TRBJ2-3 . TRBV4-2 CASSHPRTSLTTDTQYF TGTGCCAGCAGCCACCCCCGGACTAGTTTGACCACAGATACGCAGTATTTT
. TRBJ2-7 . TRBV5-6 CASSWHNEQYF TGTGCCAGCAGTTGGCATAACGAGCAGTACTTC
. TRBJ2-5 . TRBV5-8 CASKWHQETQYF TGTGCCAGCAAATGGCACCAAGAGACCCAGTACTTC
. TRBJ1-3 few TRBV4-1 CASMGPAGNTIYF TGCGCCAGCATGGGGCCCGCTGGAAACACCATATATTTT
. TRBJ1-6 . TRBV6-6 CASSYLGDSPLHF TGTGCCAGCAGTTACTTAGGGGATTCTCCCCTCCACTTT
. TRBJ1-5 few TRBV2 CASSEGAGARNQPQHF TGTGCCAGCAGTGAAGGGGCGGGGGCACGGAATCAGCCCCAGCATTTT
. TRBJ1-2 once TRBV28 CASSDSNYGYTF TGTGCCAGCTCCGACAGCAACTATGGCTACACCTTC
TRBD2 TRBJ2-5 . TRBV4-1 CASSPSRGLAGGRETQYF TGCGCCAGCAGCCCTTCTCGGGGACTAGCGGGGGGTCGGGAGACCCAGTACTTC
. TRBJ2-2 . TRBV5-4 CASSLVARVRTGELFF TGTGCCAGCAGCTTGGTAGCCAGGGTGAGAACCGGGGAGCTGTTTTTT
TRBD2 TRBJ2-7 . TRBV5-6 CASSFGRGAYEQYF TGTGCCAGCAGCTTTGGTCGGGGGGCCTACGAGCAGTACTTC